This section outlines one TCR beta chain sequence together with its context. Its specificity is unknown. The sample originates from a study of beta chain features in type 1 diabetes. Overall study context: All samples combined gave 107,917,701 sorted cells for examination. Study-level findings and limits: The similarity of naive, central memory and Treg TCRB repertoires appeared greater among patients than among healthy donors.

Germline CDR1 is KGHSH and CDR2 is LQKENI. This CDR3 is 16 amino acids long. The V gene lost 3 bases and the J gene lost 0 bases, with 11 bases spanning the gap. Investigators reverse transcribed all isolated RNA, so they sequenced expressed TCRB transcripts. It was found that naive, central memory and regulatory T cell samples averaged approximately 3.6 million reads. Using immunoSEQ multiplex PCR, the repertoire was profiled, and TCRdb retains in-frame clones only, with some absent. The table has 350,000 to 400,000 clones, about 15% seen once; the top ten hold approximately 0.019%. The sequence derives from a woman between 18 and 29 years old in good health. The gene calls are TRBV18 and TRBJ1-4; D may be TRBD1 (5 bases). The sequenced sample was naive CD4+ T cells from blood. Here the CDR3 DNA reads TGTGCCAGCTCACCGCGCTCGACAGCAACTAATGAAAAACTGTTTTTT. Amino acids: CASSPRSTATNEKLFF.